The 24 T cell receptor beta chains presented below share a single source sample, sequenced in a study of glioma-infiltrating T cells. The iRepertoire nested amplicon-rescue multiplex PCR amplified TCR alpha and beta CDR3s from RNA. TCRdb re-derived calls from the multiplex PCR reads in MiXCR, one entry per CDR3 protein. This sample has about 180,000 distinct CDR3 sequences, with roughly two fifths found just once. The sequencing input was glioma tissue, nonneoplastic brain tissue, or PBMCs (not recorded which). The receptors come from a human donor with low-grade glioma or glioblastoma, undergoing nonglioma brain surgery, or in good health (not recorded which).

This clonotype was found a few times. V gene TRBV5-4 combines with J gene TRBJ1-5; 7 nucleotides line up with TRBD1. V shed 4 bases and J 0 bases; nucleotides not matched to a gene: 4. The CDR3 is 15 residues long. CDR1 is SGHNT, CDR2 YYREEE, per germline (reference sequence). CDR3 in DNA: TGTGCCAGCAGCGCAGGGGGGGGTAGCAATCAGCCCCAGCATTTT. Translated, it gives CASSAGGGSNQPQHF.

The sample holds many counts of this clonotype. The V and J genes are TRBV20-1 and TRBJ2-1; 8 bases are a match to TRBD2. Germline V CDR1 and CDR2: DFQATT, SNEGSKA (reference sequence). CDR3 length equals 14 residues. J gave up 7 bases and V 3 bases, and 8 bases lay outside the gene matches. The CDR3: CSASAAGAGNEQFF. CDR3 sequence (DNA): TGCAGTGCTAGTGCAGCGGGAGCTGGGAATGAGCAGTTCTTC.

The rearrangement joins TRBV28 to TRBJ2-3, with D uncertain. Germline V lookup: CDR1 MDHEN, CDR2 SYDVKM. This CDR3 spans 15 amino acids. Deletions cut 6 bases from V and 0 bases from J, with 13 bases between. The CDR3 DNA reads TGTGCCAGCAGCCCCCGGCAGCCGAGCACAGATACGCAGTATTTT. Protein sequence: CASSPRQPSTDTQYF.

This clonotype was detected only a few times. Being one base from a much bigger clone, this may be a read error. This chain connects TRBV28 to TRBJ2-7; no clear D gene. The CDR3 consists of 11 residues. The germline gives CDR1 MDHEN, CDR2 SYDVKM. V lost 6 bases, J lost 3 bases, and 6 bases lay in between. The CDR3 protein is CASRSDYEQYF. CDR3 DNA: TGTGCCAGCAGGAGTGACTACGAGCAGTACTTC. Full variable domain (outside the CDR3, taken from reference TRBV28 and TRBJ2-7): DVKVTQSSRYLVKRTGEKVFLECVQDMDHENMFWYRQDPGLGLRLIYFSYDVKMKEKGDIPEGYSVSREKKERFSLILESASTNQTSMYLCASRSDYEQYFGPGTRLTVT.

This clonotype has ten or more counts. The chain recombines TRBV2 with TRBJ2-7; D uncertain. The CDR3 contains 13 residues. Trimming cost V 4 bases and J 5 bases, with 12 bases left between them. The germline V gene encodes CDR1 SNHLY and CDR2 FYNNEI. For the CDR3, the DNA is TGTGCCAGCAGTGGGATCTCCGTCCACGAGCAGTACTTC. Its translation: CASSGISVHEQYF.

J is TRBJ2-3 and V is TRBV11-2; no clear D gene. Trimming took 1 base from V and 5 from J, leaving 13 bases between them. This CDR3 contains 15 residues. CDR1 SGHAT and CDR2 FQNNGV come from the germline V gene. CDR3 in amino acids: CASSLGIVSGDTQYF. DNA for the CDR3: TGTGCCAGCAGCTTAGGAATCGTCTCTGGAGATACGCAGTATTTT.

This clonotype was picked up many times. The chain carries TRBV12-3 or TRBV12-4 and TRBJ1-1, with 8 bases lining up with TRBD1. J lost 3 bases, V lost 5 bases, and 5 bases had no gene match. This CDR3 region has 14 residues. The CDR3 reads CASSTTGVDTEAFF. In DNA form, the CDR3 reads TGTGCCAGCAGTACGACAGGGGTCGACACTGAAGCTTTCTTT.

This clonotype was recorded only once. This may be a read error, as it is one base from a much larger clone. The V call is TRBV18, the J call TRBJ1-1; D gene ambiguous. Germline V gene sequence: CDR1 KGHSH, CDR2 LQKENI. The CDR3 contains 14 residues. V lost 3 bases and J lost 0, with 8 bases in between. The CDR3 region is CASSPKGMNTEAFF. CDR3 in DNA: TGTGCCAGCTCACCTAAAGGTATGAACACTGAAGCTTTCTTT. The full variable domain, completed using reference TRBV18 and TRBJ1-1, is NAGVMQNPRHLVRRRGQEARLRCSPMKGHSHVYWYRQLPEEGLKFMVYLQKENIIDESGMPKERFSAEFPKEGPSILRIQQVVRGDSAAYFCASSPKGMNTEAFFGQGTRLTVV.

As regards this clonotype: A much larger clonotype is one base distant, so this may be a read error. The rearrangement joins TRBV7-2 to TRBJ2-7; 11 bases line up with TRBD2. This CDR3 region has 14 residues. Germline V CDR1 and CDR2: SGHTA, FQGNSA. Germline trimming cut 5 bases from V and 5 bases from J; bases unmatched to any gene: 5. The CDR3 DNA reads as TGTGCCAGCAGCCCGACTAGCGGGATTGACGAGCAGTACTTC. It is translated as CASSPTSGIDEQYF.

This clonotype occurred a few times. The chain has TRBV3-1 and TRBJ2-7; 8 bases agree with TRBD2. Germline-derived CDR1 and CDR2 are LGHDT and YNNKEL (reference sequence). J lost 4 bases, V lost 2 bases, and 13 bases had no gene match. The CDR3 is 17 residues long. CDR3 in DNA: TGTGCCAGCAGCCAAAGTTTCTCCCGGACTAGCCGTTACGAGCAGTACTTC. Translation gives CASSQSFSRTSRYEQYF.

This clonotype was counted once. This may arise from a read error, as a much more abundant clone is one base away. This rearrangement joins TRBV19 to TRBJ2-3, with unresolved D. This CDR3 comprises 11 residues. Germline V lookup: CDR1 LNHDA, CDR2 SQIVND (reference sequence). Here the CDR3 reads CASSELNTKYF. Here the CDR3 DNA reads TGTGCCAGTTCCGAGTTGAATACGAAGTATTTT.

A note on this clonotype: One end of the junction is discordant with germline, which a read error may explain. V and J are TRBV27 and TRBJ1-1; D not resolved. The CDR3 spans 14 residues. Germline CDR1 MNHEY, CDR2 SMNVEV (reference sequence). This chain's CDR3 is CASSLYGVRTEAFF. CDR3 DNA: TGTGCCAGCAGTTTATATGGGGTAAGGACTGAAGCCTTCTTT.

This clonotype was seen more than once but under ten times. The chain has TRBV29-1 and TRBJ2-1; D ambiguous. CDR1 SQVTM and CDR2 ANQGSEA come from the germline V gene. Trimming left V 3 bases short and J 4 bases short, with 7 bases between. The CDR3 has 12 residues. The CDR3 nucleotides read TGCAGCGTTGACGCGCGGTACAATGAGCAGTTCTTC. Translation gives CSVDARYNEQFF.

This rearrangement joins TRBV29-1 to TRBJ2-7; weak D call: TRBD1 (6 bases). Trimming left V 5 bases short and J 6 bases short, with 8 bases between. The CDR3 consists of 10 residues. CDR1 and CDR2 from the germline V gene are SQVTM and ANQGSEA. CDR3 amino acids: CSVLQGEQYF. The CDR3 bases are TGCAGCGTTCTACAGGGCGAGCAGTACTTC.

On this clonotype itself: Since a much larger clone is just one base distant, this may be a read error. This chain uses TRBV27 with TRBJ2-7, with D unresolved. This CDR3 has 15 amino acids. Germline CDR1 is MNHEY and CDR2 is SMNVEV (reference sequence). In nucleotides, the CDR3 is TGTGCCAGCAGTCCCCGTCTGGGCCTCTCCTACGAGCAGAACTTC. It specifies CASSPRLGLSYEQNF.

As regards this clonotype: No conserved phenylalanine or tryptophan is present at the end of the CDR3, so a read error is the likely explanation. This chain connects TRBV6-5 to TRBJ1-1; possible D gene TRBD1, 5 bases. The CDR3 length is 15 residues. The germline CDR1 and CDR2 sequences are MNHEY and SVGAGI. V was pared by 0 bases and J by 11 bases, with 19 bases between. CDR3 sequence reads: CASSYSGPRLAGAFL. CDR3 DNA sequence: TGTGCCAGCAGTTACTCGGGGCCCAGGCTGGCAGGGGCTTTCCTT.

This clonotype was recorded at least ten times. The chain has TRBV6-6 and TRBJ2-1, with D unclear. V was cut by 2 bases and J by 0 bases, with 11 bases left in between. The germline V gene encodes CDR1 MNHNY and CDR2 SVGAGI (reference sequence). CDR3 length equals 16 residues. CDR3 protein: CASSYGRISSYNEQFF. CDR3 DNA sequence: TGTGCCAGCAGTTACGGTCGGATAAGCTCCTACAATGAGCAGTTCTTC.

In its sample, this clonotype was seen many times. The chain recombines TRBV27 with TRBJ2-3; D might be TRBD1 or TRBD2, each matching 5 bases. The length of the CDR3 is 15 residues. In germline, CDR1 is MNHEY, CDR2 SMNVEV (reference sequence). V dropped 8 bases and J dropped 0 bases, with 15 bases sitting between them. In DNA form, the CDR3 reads TGTGCCAGCCGCCGGGGCACCTCTAGCACAGATACGCAGTATTTT. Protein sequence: CASRRGTSSTDTQYF.

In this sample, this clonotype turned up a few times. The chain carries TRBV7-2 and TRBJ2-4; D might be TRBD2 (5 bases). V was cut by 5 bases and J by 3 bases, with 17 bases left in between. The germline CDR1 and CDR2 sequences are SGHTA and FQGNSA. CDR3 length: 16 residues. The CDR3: CASSRGPPGGKNIQYF. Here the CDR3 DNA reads TGTGCCAGCAGCCGAGGACCCCCCGGAGGCAAAAACATTCAGTACTTC. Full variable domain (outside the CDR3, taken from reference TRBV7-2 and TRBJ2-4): GAGVSQSPSNKVTEKGKDVELRCDPISGHTALYWYRQSLGQGLEFLIYFQGNSAPDKSGLPSDRFSAERTGGSVSTLTIQRTQQEDSAVYLCASSRGPPGGKNIQYFGAGTRLSVL.

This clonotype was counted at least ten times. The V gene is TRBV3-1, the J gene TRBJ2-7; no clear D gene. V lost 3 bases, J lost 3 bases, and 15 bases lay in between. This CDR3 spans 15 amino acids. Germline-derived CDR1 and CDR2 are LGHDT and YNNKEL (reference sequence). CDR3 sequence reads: CASSQDRRRSYEQYF. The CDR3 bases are TGTGCCAGCAGCCAGGACCGTCGCCGGAGCTACGAGCAGTACTTC.

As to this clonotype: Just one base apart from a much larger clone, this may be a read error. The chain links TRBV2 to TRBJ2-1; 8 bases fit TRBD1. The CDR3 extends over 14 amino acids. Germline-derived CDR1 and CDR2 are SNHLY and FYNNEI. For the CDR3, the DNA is TGTGCCAGTTCTCTGGACAGGGAGGTGAATGAGGAGTTCTTC. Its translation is CASSLDREVNEEFF.

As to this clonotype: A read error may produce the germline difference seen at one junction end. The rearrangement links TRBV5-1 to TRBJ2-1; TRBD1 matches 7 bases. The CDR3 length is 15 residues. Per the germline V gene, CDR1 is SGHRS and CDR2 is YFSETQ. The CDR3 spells CASSLTTGAYTEQFF. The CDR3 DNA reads TGCGCCAGCAGCTTGACCACAGGGGCTTACACTGAGCAGTTCTTC.

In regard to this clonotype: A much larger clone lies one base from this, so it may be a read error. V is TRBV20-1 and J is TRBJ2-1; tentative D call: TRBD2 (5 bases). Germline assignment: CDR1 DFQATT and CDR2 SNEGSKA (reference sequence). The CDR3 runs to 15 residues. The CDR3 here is CSAREYSGSYNELFF. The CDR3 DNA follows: TGCAGTGCTAGGGAGTACAGCGGATCCTACAATGAGCTGTTCTTC.

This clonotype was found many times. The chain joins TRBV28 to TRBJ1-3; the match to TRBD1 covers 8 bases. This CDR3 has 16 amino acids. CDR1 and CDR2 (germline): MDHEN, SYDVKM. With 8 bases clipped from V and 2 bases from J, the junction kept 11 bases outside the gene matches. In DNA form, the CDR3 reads TGTGCCAGCGCCTTCCTGGGACAGGCGACTGGAAACACCATATATTTT. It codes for CASAFLGQATGNTIYF.